The 24 T cell receptor beta chains reported below all come from one sample, sequenced in a study of blood T cell repertoires in COVID-19 (dated by TCRdb to the early 2020s). Library preparation used the immunoSEQ multiplex PCR assay. TCRdb mirrors the immuneACCESS table, restricted to in-frame sequences. Some clones are absent from its copies; in checked studies, under half trace to an unresolved V gene, and the reason for the others is unknown. This sample lists approximately 70,000 clones; about 88% were detected once. Jointly, the top ten make up about 21% of the sample. Sequencing used peripheral blood. These TCRs come from a human donor in a cohort sampled during active COVID-19.

The chain employs TRBV5-8 and TRBJ1-3; D not certain. With 0 bases removed from V and 0 bases from J, the gap between germline ends came to 16 bases. Germline V CDR1 and CDR2: SGHTS, YDEGEE. The CDR3 extends over 18 amino acids. As DNA, the CDR3 is TGTGCCAGCAGCTTGGCCTGGGCCTCAAACCTCTCTGGAAACACCATATATTTT. Protein sequence: CASSLAWASNLSGNTIYF.

V usage is TRBV18 and J usage is TRBJ2-7; D uncertain. The CDR3 extends over 15 amino acids. The germline V gene encodes CDR1 KGHSH and CDR2 LQKENI. Trimming left V 1 base short and J 0 bases short, with 10 bases between. The CDR3 loop is CASSPQPISSYEQYF. The CDR3 DNA reads TGTGCCAGCTCACCACAGCCAATATCCTCCTACGAGCAGTACTTC.

The CDR3 DNA reads as TGCGCCAGCAGTGCTATGAGACTAGGATACGAGCAGTACTTC. It specifies CASSAMRLGYEQYF. This chain links TRBV10-1 with TRBJ2-7, with a tentative D call TRBD2 (6 bases). This CDR3 is 14 amino acids long. V was pared by 4 bases and J by 4 bases, with 14 bases between. From germline, CDR1 is WNHNN and CDR2 SYGVQD (reference sequence).

This clone has more than one count but fewer than ten. The chain has TRBV23-1 and TRBJ2-7; possibly TRBD1 for D (6 bases). TRBV23-1 counts as an open reading frame of uncertain function. CDR3 size: 15 residues. V was shortened by 8 bases and J by 5 bases, with 22 bases between the two germline ends. The CDR3 reads CASRLDDRLLDEQYF. The DNA for the CDR3 is TGCGCCAGCCGATTAGATGACAGGTTGTTGGACGAGCAGTACTTC.

The V call is TRBV9, the J call TRBJ2-2, with a weak D call TRBD2 (5 bases). This CDR3 has 16 residues. CDR1 SGDLS and CDR2 YYNGEE come from the germline V gene. Trimming took 4 bases from V and 1 from J, leaving 14 bases between them. CDR3 amino acids: CASSSHSRGNTGELFF. The CDR3, as DNA: TGTGCCAGCAGCTCCCACAGCCGGGGGAACACCGGGGAGCTGTTTTTT.

V usage is TRBV7-2 and J usage is TRBJ1-6; 11 positions match TRBD1. The germline gives CDR1 SGHTA, CDR2 FQGNSA. V lost 5 bases, J lost 16 bases, and 13 bases stayed unmatched. CDR3 length equals 15 residues. The CDR3 here is CASSHRTGGPPNLHF. For the CDR3, the DNA is TGTGCCAGCAGCCACAGGACAGGGGGCCCCCCCAATCTCCACTTT.

This chain connects TRBV20-1 to TRBJ2-1; D unresolved. V was shortened by 3 bases and J by 14 bases, with 11 bases between the two germline ends. CDR1 is DFQATT, CDR2 SNEGSKA, per germline (reference sequence). This CDR3 is built from 10 residues. CDR3 coding DNA: TGCAGTGCTAGCCTAGAGTGGGAGTTCTTC. It translates to CSASLEWEFF.

The chain combines TRBV19 with TRBJ2-3; 10 bases line up with TRBD1. CDR1 and CDR2 from the germline V gene are LNHDA and SQIVND (reference sequence). V lost 6 bases to trimming and J lost 6 bases; unmatched junction nucleotides: 3. The length of the CDR3 is 13 residues. This CDR3 reads CASSDRGQDTQYF. The CDR3 nucleotides are TGTGCCAGTAGCGACAGGGGGCAGGATACGCAGTATTTT.

The chain employs TRBV3-1 (or the pseudogene TRBV3-2) and TRBJ2-7, with 7 nucleotides matching TRBD2. The germline V gene has CDR1 LGHDT and CDR2 YNNKEL (reference sequence). The length of the CDR3 is 14 residues. J gave up 12 bases and V 4 bases, and 15 bases lay outside the gene matches. The CDR3 here is CASSPQGGAGAGYF. The CDR3 region has the DNA TGTGCCAGCAGCCCCCAGGGAGGGGCCGGGGCTGGGTACTTC.

The CDR3 DNA is TGTGCCAGCAGTGACAGGGGTTACGAGCAGTACTTC. It translates to CASSDRGYEQYF. The rearrangement uses TRBV2 and TRBJ2-7; perhaps TRBD1 as D (6 bases). This CDR3 is 12 amino acids long. V dropped 3 bases and J dropped 4 bases, with 7 bases sitting between them. CDR1 and CDR2 (germline): SNHLY, FYNNEI.

This chain connects TRBV9 to TRBJ1-4; 11 nucleotides line up with TRBD1. This CDR3 spans 21 amino acids. Germline V gives CDR1 SGDLS, CDR2 YYNGEE. With 0 bases clipped from V and 7 bases from J, the junction kept 20 bases outside the gene matches. CDR3 sequence: CASSVGPLGQGARLGGEKLFF. The CDR3 nucleotides are TGTGCCAGCAGCGTAGGTCCCCTAGGACAGGGGGCCCGACTGGGTGGTGAAAAACTGTTTTTT.

This clone has only one observation. The CDR3 sequence: CASSEGHPPFF. As DNA, the CDR3 is TGTGCCAGCAGTGAAGGACATCCCCCCTTCTTC. The chain combines TRBV2 with TRBJ2-1; no clear D gene. The V gene's germline CDR1 is SNHLY and CDR2 FYNNEI. The CDR3 spans 11 residues. V was pared by 1 base and J by 16 bases, with 11 bases between.

The chain employs TRBV11-2 and TRBJ2-1; 15 nucleotides align to TRBD2. The J segment lost 7 bases and the V segment lost 4 bases, leaving 2 bases of the junction unmatched. Germline V gene lookup returns CDR1 SGHAT and CDR2 FQNNGV. The CDR3 sequence is 15 residues long. CDR3 residues: CASSSGLAGGNEQFF. In DNA, the CDR3 is TGTGCCAGCAGCTCGGGACTAGCGGGGGGAAATGAGCAGTTCTTC.

The V gene is TRBV12-5, the J gene TRBJ2-1, with D possibly being TRBD2 (5 bases). This CDR3 is 13 amino acids long. Trimming cost V 5 bases and J 8 bases, with 13 bases left between them. Germline CDR1 reads LGHNT; CDR2 reads FRNRAP. CDR3 protein: CASGRAVEDEQFF. CDR3 bases: TGTGCTAGTGGTAGAGCGGTGGAGGATGAGCAGTTCTTC.

The chain couples TRBV7-3 to TRBJ2-2; TRBD2 is a possible D gene (7 bases). CDR3 length equals 13 residues. Germline loops: CDR1 SGHTA, CDR2 FQGTGA. Trimming left V 6 bases short and J 4 bases short, with 9 bases between. CDR3 residues: CASSRGATGELFF. The CDR3 coding sequence is TGTGCCAGCAGTCGGGGGGCCACCGGGGAGCTGTTTTTT.

The chain carries TRBV19 and TRBJ2-5, with TRBD2 as a possible D gene (6 bases). The V gene's germline CDR1 is LNHDA and CDR2 SQIVND (reference sequence). The V and J ends lost 5 bases and 5 bases respectively, with 18 bases between them. The CDR3 runs to 15 residues. CDR3 DNA: TGTGCCAGTAGTCTTACCACTAGCCCAATGGAGACCCAGTACTTC. Encoded protein: CASSLTTSPMETQYF.

This clone showed up just once. The V call is TRBV11-3, the J call TRBJ1-1; TRBD1 aligns across 7 bases. The germline V gene encodes CDR1 SGHNT and CDR2 YENEEA. J was trimmed by 3 bases and V by 8 bases; bases with no gene match: 6. The CDR3 covers 13 residues. The CDR3, as DNA: TGTGCCAGCTCTAGGGGGCAGGACACTGAAGCTTTCTTT. Its translation is CASSRGQDTEAFF. Full variable domain (rest looked up from reference TRBV11-3 and TRBJ1-1): EAGVVQSPRYKIIEKKQPVAFWCNPISGHNTLYWYLQNLGQGPELLIRYENEEAVDDSQLPKDRFSAERLKGVDSTLKIQPAELGDSAVYLCASSRGQDTEAFFGQGTRLTVV.

The rearrangement links TRBV7-3 to TRBJ2-3, with D tentatively TRBD2 (5 bases). Germline assignment: CDR1 SGHTA and CDR2 FQGTGA. The V end lost 3 bases, the J end lost 0 bases, and 10 bases lay between the germline ends. The CDR3 extends over 15 amino acids. Written as DNA, the CDR3 is TGTGCCAGCAGCTTGGACTTCACTAGCACAGATACGCAGTATTTT. Translating it yields CASSLDFTSTDTQYF.

This sequence joins TRBV7-6 and TRBJ2-1; 12 bases are a match to TRBD2. The V and J ends lost 4 bases and 8 bases, in that order; junction bases with no gene match: 9. The CDR3 has 16 residues. CDR1 and CDR2 (germline): SGHVS, FNYEAQ. The CDR3 DNA follows: TGTGCCAGCAGCTCCGCCTCGACTAGCGGGAGCGATGAGCAGTTCTTC. Its protein is CASSSASTSGSDEQFF.

This clone came up a few times. The chain employs TRBV21-1 and TRBJ2-6; the DNA was not compared with TRBD2, the D call given in the table. TRBV21-1 is a pseudogene. The CDR3 contains 19 residues. The CDR3 DNA is TGTGCCAGCAGCAAAGCGGCCGGAGATCCAAGCTCTGGGGCCAACGTCCTGACTTTC. Amino acids: CASSKAAGDPSSGANVLTF.

The CDR3 reads CASSPEMGQGEYNEQFF. The CDR3, as DNA: TGTGCCAGCAGCCCCGAGATGGGACAGGGGGAATACAATGAGCAGTTCTTC. The chain couples TRBV7-6 to TRBJ2-1; 11 positions agree with TRBD1. This CDR3 has 17 amino acids. The germline CDR1 and CDR2 sequences are SGHVS and FNYEAQ. Trimming removed 5 bases from V and 4 bases from J; junction bases left unmatched: 10.

The V call is TRBV12-3 or TRBV12-4, the J call TRBJ2-7; D unresolved. This CDR3 has 12 amino acids. V lost 5 bases and J 6 bases, leaving 11 bases between the germline ends. DNA for the CDR3: TGTGCCAGCAGTCGACTCCCGTCCGAGCAGTACTTC. This codes for CASSRLPSEQYF.

The chain has TRBV5-1 and TRBJ2-3, with 10 bases lining up with TRBD2. The CDR3 totals 15 residues. The germline gives CDR1 SGHRS, CDR2 YFSETQ. The junction had 7 bases not matched to a gene; V was cut back by 5 bases and J by 4 bases. CDR3 bases: TGCGCCAGCAGTATTAGCGGGAGGACCGCAGATACGCAGTATTTT. It specifies CASSISGRTADTQYF.

J is TRBJ2-6 and V is TRBV7-3, with 10 bases fitting TRBD1. Germline lookup yields CDR1 SGHTA and CDR2 FQGTGA. The CDR3 is 18 amino acids. V was clipped by 5 bases and J by 2 bases; unmatched bases: 9. The chain's CDR3 is CASSPRPGTGAGANVLTF. CDR3 DNA: TGTGCCAGCAGCCCGCGTCCCGGGACAGGGGCTGGGGCCAACGTCCTGACTTTC.